One sample yielded the 27 T cell receptor beta chains listed below, sequenced in a study of T cells in Graves' hyperthyroidism and ophthalmopathy. Authors of the study amplified TCR beta CDR3 regions from RNA transcripts. A first-round RT-PCR of the TCR CDR3 used the HTBI primer set. One entry per CDR3 protein, called by TCRdb with MiXCR from the multiplex PCR reads. Of over 300,000 distinct CDR3 sequences in the sample, 11% to 15% were seen once. Sequenced material: blood. Receptors originate from a woman aged 60-75 years with Graves' hyperthyroidism.

This clonotype came up many times. The rearrangement links TRBV11-3 to TRBJ2-5, with D tentatively TRBD1 or TRBD2 (5 bases each). The CDR3 sequence is 15 residues long. Trimming cost V 3 bases and J 1 base, with 12 bases left between them. The germline V gene encodes CDR1 SGHNT and CDR2 YENEEA. Here the CDR3 DNA reads TGTGCCAGCAGCTTGGGACGGTCTATCCAAGAGACCCAGTACTTC. Residues: CASSLGRSIQETQYF.

This clonotype was recorded many times. J is TRBJ2-3 and V is TRBV7-8; no firm D call. The CDR3 sequence is 14 residues long. Trimming stripped 1 base from V and 4 bases from J, with 9 bases between. Germline V gene sequence: CDR1 SGHVS, CDR2 FQNEAQ. The DNA of the CDR3 is TGTGCCAGCAGCTTAGTTAGGGCCGCAGATACGCAGTATTTT. Translating it yields CASSLVRAADTQYF.

This clonotype was seen repeatedly, ten times or more. This chain connects TRBV20-1 to TRBJ2-3; TRBD2 aligns across 7 bases. Losses at the gene ends were 1 base for V and 2 bases for J; bases not matched to a gene: 6. The CDR3 consists of 15 residues. Per germline, CDR1 DFQATT and CDR2 SNEGSKA (reference sequence). The CDR3 region is CSARGAAGATDTQYF. CDR3 nucleotide sequence: TGCAGTGCTAGAGGGGCGGCGGGAGCCACAGATACGCAGTATTTT.

This clonotype was observed a handful of times. The chain links TRBV20-1 to TRBJ1-4; D remains ambiguous. The CDR3 has 14 residues. Trimming took off 2 bases at V and 14 bases at J, with 21 bases between the two ends. The germline V gene encodes CDR1 DFQATT and CDR2 SNEGSKA (reference sequence). The CDR3 nucleotides are TGCAGTGCTAGACCAGAAGGCGCATTTATCGGCCTGTTTTTT. Translating it yields CSARPEGAFIGLFF.

This clonotype was observed at least ten times. The gene calls are TRBV20-1 and TRBJ2-7, with 9 positions matching TRBD1. Unmatched junction bases numbered 7, after V lost 6 bases and J lost 4 bases. The CDR3 length is 13 residues. Germline V gene lookup returns CDR1 DFQATT and CDR2 SNEGSKA (reference sequence). The CDR3 nucleotides read TGCAGTGCGACGACAGGGGGTAATTACGAGCAGTACTTC. Protein: CSATTGGNYEQYF.

This clonotype has at least ten counts. V gene TRBV10-3 combines with J gene TRBJ2-1; 9 bases agree with TRBD1. The V gene's germline CDR1 is ENHRY and CDR2 SYGVKD. The V segment lost 8 bases and the J segment 8 bases; nucleotides outside the gene matches: 10. The CDR3 loop spans 14 amino acids. The CDR3 loop reads CAIGAGTGYDEQFF. CDR3 nucleotide sequence: TGTGCCATCGGGGCCGGGACAGGGTACGATGAGCAGTTCTTC.

This clonotype was recorded at least ten times. This sequence joins TRBV2 and TRBJ2-7, with 9 bases aligning to TRBD2. V dropped 8 bases and J dropped 2; count of bases not matched to a gene: 10. Germline V gene data show CDR1 as SNHLY and CDR2 as FYNNEI. The CDR3 extends over 15 amino acids. The DNA of the CDR3 is TGTGCCAGCCACCCCGTGGGCGGGGGGGCCTACGAGCAGTACTTC. This encodes CASHPVGGGAYEQYF.

This clonotype was found many times. The CDR3 protein is CASSLRGTGRETQYF. CDR3 nucleotides: TGTGCCAGCAGCTTACGGGGGACAGGGAGAGAGACCCAGTACTTC. The chain combines TRBV7-9 with TRBJ2-5; 9 bases match TRBD1. The CDR3 has 15 residues. Germline V gene lookup returns CDR1 SEHNR and CDR2 FQNEAQ (reference sequence). Trimming took 2 bases from V and 4 from J; bases not matched to a gene: 5.

This clonotype was recorded at least ten times. The chain links TRBV2 to TRBJ2-7; D tentatively fits TRBD1 or TRBD2 (5 bases each). The CDR3 has 13 amino acids. Deletions cut 4 bases from V and 2 bases from J, with 9 bases between. Germline V CDR1 and CDR2: SNHLY, FYNNEI. The CDR3: CASSAGTTYEQYF. As DNA, the CDR3 is TGTGCCAGCAGTGCAGGGACCACCTACGAGCAGTACTTC.

This clonotype was detected only a few times. The junction departs from germline at one end; a sequencing error may be responsible. V and J are TRBV7-9 and TRBJ2-3, with 11 nucleotides matching TRBD1. The CDR3 runs to 16 residues. Germline V lookup: CDR1 SEHNR, CDR2 FQNEAQ (reference sequence). This chain's CDR3 is CAGSLGGQGAADTQYF. In DNA form, the CDR3 reads TGTGCCGGCAGCTTGGGTGGACAGGGGGCGGCAGATACGCAGTATTTT.

In its sample, this clonotype was seen many times. The chain uses TRBV6-1 and TRBJ1-6, with 12 bases identical to TRBD1. The V gene's germline CDR1 is MNHNS and CDR2 SASEGT. The junction had 14 bases not matched to a gene; V was cut back by 8 bases and J by 6 bases. The CDR3 runs to 18 residues. CDR3 DNA sequence: TGTGCCAGCGGACGGGACAGGGGGCCCGGGTCCGGTAATTCACCCCTCCACTTT. This codes for CASGRDRGPGSGNSPLHF.

There are many counts of this clonotype. The V and J genes are TRBV20-1 and TRBJ2-1; D is possibly TRBD2 (5 bases). V shed 7 bases and J shed 8 bases, with 21 bases lying between them. The germline CDR1 and CDR2 sequences are DFQATT and SNEGSKA (reference sequence). This CDR3 contains 14 residues. The DNA for the CDR3 is TGCAGTGGAAGTGGGGTTAGCGAGGGCTATGAGCAGTTCTTC. It specifies CSGSGVSEGYEQFF.

This clonotype came up many times. The chain carries TRBV5-1 and TRBJ2-7, with unresolved D. V lost 2 bases to trimming and J lost 5 bases, with 8 bases between them. Germline CDR1 SGHRS, CDR2 YFSETQ. The length of the CDR3 is 12 residues. The CDR3 loop is CASSFSGNEQYF. The DNA for the CDR3 is TGCGCCAGCAGCTTTAGTGGTAACGAGCAGTACTTC.

In its sample, this clonotype was seen many times. The chain links TRBV16 to TRBJ1-5; D unresolved. The CDR3 loop spans 15 amino acids. The germline V gene has CDR1 KGHSY and CDR2 FQNENV. Trimming removed 2 bases at V and 2 bases at J, with 10 bases between. CDR3 sequence reads: CASSQGVGGNQPQHF. CDR3 DNA: TGTGCCAGCAGCCAAGGAGTGGGAGGCAATCAGCCCCAGCATTTT.

This clonotype showed up many times. The rearrangement joins TRBV7-2 to TRBJ2-7; 7 bases are a match to TRBD1. The germline CDR1 and CDR2 sequences are SGHTA and FQGNSA. CDR3 size: 13 residues. Trimming took 5 bases from V and 5 from J; bases not matched to a gene: 6. DNA of the CDR3: TGTGCCAGCAGCCGGGGACAGAGAGACGAGCAGTACTTC. Translation: CASSRGQRDEQYF.

This clonotype was seen ten or more times. This chain links TRBV28 with TRBJ1-2; D unclear. Trimming removed 7 bases from V and 7 bases from J, with 13 bases in between. CDR1 is MDHEN, CDR2 SYDVKM, per germline. The CDR3 has 12 amino acids. CDR3 sequence (DNA): TGTGCCAGCATGCGAATTTCCAGTGGCTACACCTTC. This gives the protein CASMRISSGYTF.

CDR3 sequence reads: CASSLTGQILYGYTF. CDR3 nucleotide sequence: TGTGCCAGCAGTTTAACGGGACAGATACTCTATGGCTACACCTTC. The V and J genes are TRBV28 and TRBJ1-2, with 7 bases lining up with TRBD1. The V and J ends lost 2 bases and 4 bases, in that order; junction bases with no gene match: 7. CDR1 is MDHEN and CDR2 is SYDVKM in the germline V gene. This CDR3 has 15 residues.

This chain uses TRBV3-1 with TRBJ1-5, with TRBD1 as a possible D gene (6 bases). The V and J ends lost 1 base and 5 bases respectively, with 12 bases between them. CDR3 length: 15 amino acids. Germline CDR1 is LGHDT and CDR2 is YNNKEL (reference sequence). The CDR3 region is CASSQALTGYQPQHF. For the CDR3, the DNA is TGTGCCAGCAGCCAAGCCCTGACAGGATATCAGCCCCAGCATTTT.

The genes are TRBV7-3 and TRBJ2-5, with D unclear. CDR1 and CDR2 (germline): SGHTA, FQGTGA. V lost 8 bases and J 4 bases, leaving 14 bases between the germline ends. The CDR3 is 13 amino acids. CDR3 in amino acids: CASAARPAETQYF. CDR3 coding DNA: TGTGCCAGCGCCGCGAGGCCTGCAGAGACCCAGTACTTC.

This clonotype was seen a few times. The chain is built from TRBV15 and TRBJ1-5; a possible D gene is TRBD1 (6 bases). The CDR3 contains 16 residues. The V and J ends lost 1 base and 4 bases respectively, with 14 bases between them. CDR1 is LNHNV, CDR2 YYDKDF, per germline (reference sequence). The CDR3 spells CATSRAAGARNQPQHF. As DNA, the CDR3 is TGTGCCACCAGCAGAGCGGCAGGGGCTAGGAATCAGCCCCAGCATTTT.

This clonotype came up many times. The junction departs from the called germline gene at one end, perhaps through a read error. The chain recombines TRBV7-9 with TRBJ1-2; the D is unclear. From germline, CDR1 is SEHNR and CDR2 FQNEAQ (reference sequence). This CDR3 region has 13 residues. CDR3 sequence: CASSLAGKYGYTF. The DNA for the CDR3 is TGTGCCAGCAGCCTAGCGGGGAAATATGGCTACACCTTC.

This clonotype was found many times. The V gene is TRBV27, the J gene TRBJ2-2; D is uncertain. CDR3 length equals 17 residues. V shed 5 bases and J shed 1 base, with 17 bases lying between them. Germline-derived CDR1 and CDR2 are MNHEY and SMNVEV (reference sequence). CDR3 DNA sequence: TGTGCCAGCAGTCCACTCGTTGACTCCCGGAACACCGGGGAGCTGTTTTTT. Its translation is CASSPLVDSRNTGELFF.

This clonotype occurred many times. The chain couples TRBV2 to TRBJ2-7; TRBD2 matches 14 bases. The CDR3 covers 15 residues. Germline loops: CDR1 SNHLY, CDR2 FYNNEI. V gave up 6 bases and J gave up 4 bases; unmatched junction bases: 5. The CDR3 loop reads CASRRTSGRLYEQYF. CDR3 nucleotides: TGTGCCAGCAGAAGGACTAGCGGGAGGTTGTACGAGCAGTACTTC.

This clonotype was detected only a few times. The chain uses TRBV7-9 and TRBJ1-1; no clear D. Germline V gene data show CDR1 as SEHNR and CDR2 as FQNEAQ (reference sequence). This CDR3 spans 14 amino acids. The germline V and J ends were trimmed by 4 bases and 6 bases, with 15 bases remaining between them. CDR3 in amino acids: CASSSDTRRAEAFF. For the CDR3, the DNA is TGTGCCAGCAGCTCCGACACCCGGAGGGCTGAAGCTTTCTTT.

The chain uses TRBV3-1 and TRBJ1-1, with D hard to call. The V and J ends lost 3 bases and 5 bases respectively, with 10 bases between them. There are 13 residues in the CDR3. The germline CDR1 and CDR2 sequences are LGHDT and YNNKEL (reference sequence). The CDR3 region has the DNA TGTGCCAGCAGCCAGGGAGCGGGAACTGAAGCTTTCTTT. This translates into CASSQGAGTEAFF.

The chain links TRBV20-1 to TRBJ2-5; TRBD2 matches 10 bases. Trimming cost V 5 bases and J 5 bases; bases outside gene matches: 14. Germline CDR1 is DFQATT and CDR2 is SNEGSKA (reference sequence). This CDR3 is 16 amino acids long. The CDR3 protein is CSAAPGLAYFSETQYF. DNA of the CDR3: TGCAGTGCTGCCCCGGGACTAGCGTACTTTTCGGAGACCCAGTACTTC.

V usage is TRBV9 and J usage is TRBJ1-2; 8 bases match TRBD1. CDR3 length equals 15 residues. The junction had 5 bases not matched to a gene; V was cut back by 0 bases and J by 4 bases. The V gene's germline CDR1 is SGDLS and CDR2 YYNGEE. For the CDR3, the DNA is TGTGCCAGCAGCGTAGCTACCGGGACAGGCTATGGCTACACCTTC. It codes for CASSVATGTGYGYTF.